This T cell receptor beta chain was found in a study of shared clonotypes between healthy human individuals. Concerning this clone itself: Other DNA sequences of this sample code for an identical CDR3.

This was a deep-level run. Over several immunoSEQ plates, each subset's genomic DNA was distributed in even portions. Clones were sequenced by immunoSEQ multiplex PCR, and TCRdb holds only the in-frame ones, with some missing. The table lists 450,000 to 600,000 clones, around 74% of them singletons. All donors were healthy HIV-negative adults lacking recent acute infections or vaccinations. The CDR3 spans 16 residues. Trimming cost V 3 bases and J 3 bases; bases outside gene matches: 4. CDR1 and CDR2 from the germline V gene are SGHAT and FQDESV (reference sequence). The V gene is TRBV11-1, the J gene TRBJ2-1; 11 nucleotides line up with TRBD2. The sample taken for sequencing was PBMCs. This receptor was obtained from a woman in her thirties or forties in good health. Some clones in this sample may be carry-over from other donors' samples. The chain's CDR3 is CASSFTGTSGYNEQFF. The CDR3 DNA sequence: TGTGCCAGCAGCTTTACCGGGACTAGCGGCTACAATGAGCAGTTCTTC.